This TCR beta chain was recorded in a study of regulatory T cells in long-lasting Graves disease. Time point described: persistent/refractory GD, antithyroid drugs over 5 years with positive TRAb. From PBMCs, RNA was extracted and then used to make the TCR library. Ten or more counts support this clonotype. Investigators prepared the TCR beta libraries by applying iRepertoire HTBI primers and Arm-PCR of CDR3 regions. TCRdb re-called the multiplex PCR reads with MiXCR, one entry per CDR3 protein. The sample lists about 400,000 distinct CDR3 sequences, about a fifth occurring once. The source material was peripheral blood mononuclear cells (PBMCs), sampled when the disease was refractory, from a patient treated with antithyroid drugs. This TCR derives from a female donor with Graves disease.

CDR3 residues: CASSPGGGQETQYF. CDR3 bases: TGTGCCAGCAGCCCAGGGGGTGGTCAAGAGACCCAGTACTTC. The V call is TRBV6-1, the J call TRBJ2-5; 7 nucleotides match TRBD1. Trimming removed 6 bases from V and 2 bases from J; junction bases left unmatched: 6. The CDR3 covers 14 residues. Germline CDR1 is MNHNS and CDR2 is SASEGT.